Sequencing of this TCR beta chain was carried out in a study of breast tumors, draining lymph nodes, adjacent tissues. General study results and limits: Tumors had less TCR diversity than lymph nodes, more than nontumor tissue. Tumor T cell lymph node origin was a supported hypothesis, not proven. Luminal-like breast cancer showed significantly greater tumor-nontumor repertoire similarity than basal-like breast cancer did. Data fit most tumor T cells coming from lymph node, expanding in tumor.

The lymph nodes were axillary draining lymph nodes from breast cancer patients. Trimming took 0 bases from V and 5 from J, leaving 7 bases between them. The CDR3 totals 14 residues. Via MiXCR, TCRdb re-called the multiplex PCR reads, giving one row per CDR3 protein. Of over 100,000 distinct CDR3 sequences in the sample, 20% to 25% were seen once. This clonotype was observed at least ten times. Its cognate antigen is unknown. This rearrangement joins TRBV12-3 or TRBV12-4 to TRBJ2-2; no definite D call. The receptor was isolated from a female donor with breast cancer. Some clones in this sample may be carry-over from other donors' samples. The sample comprised axillary lymph node tissue. CDR3 residues: CASSLAQGTGELFF. The CDR3 DNA is TGTGCCAGCAGTTTAGCGCAAGGGACCGGGGAGCTGTTTTTT.